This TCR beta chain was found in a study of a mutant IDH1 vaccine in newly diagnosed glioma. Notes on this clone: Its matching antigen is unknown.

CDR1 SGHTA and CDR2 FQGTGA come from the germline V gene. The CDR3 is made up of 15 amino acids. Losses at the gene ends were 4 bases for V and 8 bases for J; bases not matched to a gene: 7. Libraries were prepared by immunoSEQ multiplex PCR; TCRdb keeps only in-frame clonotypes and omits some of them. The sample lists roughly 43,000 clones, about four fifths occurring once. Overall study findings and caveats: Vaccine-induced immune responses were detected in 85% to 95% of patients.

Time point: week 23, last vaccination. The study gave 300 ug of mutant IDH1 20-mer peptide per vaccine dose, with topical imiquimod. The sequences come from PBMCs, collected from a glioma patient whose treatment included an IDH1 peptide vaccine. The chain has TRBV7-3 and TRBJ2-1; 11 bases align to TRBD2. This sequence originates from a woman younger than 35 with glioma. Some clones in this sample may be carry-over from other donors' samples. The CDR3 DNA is TGTGCCAGCAGCTCAATAGCGGGAGGGCCCGATGAGCAGTTCTTC. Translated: CASSSIAGGPDEQFF.